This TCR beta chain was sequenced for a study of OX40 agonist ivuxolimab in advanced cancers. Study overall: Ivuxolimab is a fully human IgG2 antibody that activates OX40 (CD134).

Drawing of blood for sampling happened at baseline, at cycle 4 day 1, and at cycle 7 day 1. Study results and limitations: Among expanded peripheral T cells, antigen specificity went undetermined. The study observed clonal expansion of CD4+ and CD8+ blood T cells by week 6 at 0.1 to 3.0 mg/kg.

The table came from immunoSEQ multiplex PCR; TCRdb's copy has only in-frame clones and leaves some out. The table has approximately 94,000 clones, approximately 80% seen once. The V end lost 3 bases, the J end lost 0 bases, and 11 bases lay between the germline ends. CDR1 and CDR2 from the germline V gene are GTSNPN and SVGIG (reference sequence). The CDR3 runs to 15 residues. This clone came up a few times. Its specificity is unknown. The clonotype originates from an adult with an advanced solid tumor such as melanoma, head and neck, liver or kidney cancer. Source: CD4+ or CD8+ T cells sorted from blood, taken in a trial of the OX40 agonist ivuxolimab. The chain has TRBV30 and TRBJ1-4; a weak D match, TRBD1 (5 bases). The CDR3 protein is CAWSGAGSTNEKLFF. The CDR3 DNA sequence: TGTGCCTGGAGCGGGGCGGGGTCAACTAATGAAAAACTGTTTTTT.